This T cell receptor (beta chain) came from a study of cytomegalovirus exposure and HLA in healthy donors. V lost 10 bases to trimming and J lost 4 bases, with 7 bases between them. The CDR3 contains 10 residues. Per germline, CDR1 LNHDA and CDR2 SQIVND (reference sequence). A remark on this clone: No antigen is known for it.

Regarding the study as a whole: Later analysis demonstrated an association between a missense DCLRE1C variant and TCR beta V- and J-gene trimming.

In the PCR, 60 Vbeta and 13 Jbeta primers were used. The assay was immunoSEQ multiplex PCR, and TCRdb's table has in-frame clones only and misses some. The table shows roughly 130,000 clones, with approximately 86% occurring only once. V is TRBV19 and J is TRBJ1-2; D may be TRBD1 (5 bases). The clonotype was recovered from a boy aged 5-17 years in good health and CMV-seronegative. The sequencing sample was made of PBMCs. The CDR3 is CATDSYGYTF. CDR3 DNA sequence: TGTGCCACCGACAGCTATGGCTACACCTTC.